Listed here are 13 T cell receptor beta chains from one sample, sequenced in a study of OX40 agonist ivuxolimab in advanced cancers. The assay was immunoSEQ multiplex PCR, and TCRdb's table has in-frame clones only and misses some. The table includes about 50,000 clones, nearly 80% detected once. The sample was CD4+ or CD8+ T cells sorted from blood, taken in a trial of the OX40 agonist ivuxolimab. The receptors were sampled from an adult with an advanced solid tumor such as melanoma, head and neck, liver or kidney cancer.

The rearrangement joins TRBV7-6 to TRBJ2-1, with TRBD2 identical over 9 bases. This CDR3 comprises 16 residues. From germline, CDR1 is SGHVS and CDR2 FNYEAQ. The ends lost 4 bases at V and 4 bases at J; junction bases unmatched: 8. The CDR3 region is CASSYAGGGGYNEQFF. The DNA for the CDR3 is TGTGCCAGCAGCTATGCTGGCGGGGGGGGATACAATGAGCAGTTCTTC.

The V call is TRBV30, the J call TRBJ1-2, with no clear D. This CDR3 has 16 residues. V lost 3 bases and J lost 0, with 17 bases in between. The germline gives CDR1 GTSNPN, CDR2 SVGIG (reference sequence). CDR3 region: CAWRDGFAFTNYGYTF. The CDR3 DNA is TGTGCCTGGAGGGATGGCTTTGCTTTTACTAACTATGGCTACACCTTC.

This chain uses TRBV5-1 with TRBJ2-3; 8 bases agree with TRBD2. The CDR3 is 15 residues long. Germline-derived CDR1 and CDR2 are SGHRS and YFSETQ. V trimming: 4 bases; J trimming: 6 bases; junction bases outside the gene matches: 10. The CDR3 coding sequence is TGCGCCAGCAGCCCGCGAGCGGGAGAAGGGGATACGCAGTATTTT. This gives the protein CASSPRAGEGDTQYF. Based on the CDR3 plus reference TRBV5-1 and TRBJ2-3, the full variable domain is KAGVTQTPRYLIKTRGQQVTLSCSPISGHRSVSWYQQTPGQGLQFLFEYFSETQRNKGNFPGRFSGRQFSNSRSEMNVSTLELGDSALYLCASSPRAGEGDTQYFGPGTRLTVL.

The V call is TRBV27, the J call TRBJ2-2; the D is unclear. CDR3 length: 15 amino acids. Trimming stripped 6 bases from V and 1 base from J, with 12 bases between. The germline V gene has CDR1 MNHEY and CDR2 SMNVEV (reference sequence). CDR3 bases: TGTGCCAGCAGCACACAGCCAGGGAACACCGGGGAGCTGTTTTTT. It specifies CASSTQPGNTGELFF.

CDR3 sequence: CASSLDRGNTEAFF. The CDR3 DNA sequence: TGTGCCAGCAGTTTGGACAGGGGGAACACTGAAGCTTTCTTT. This chain joins TRBV27 and TRBJ1-1; 9 positions match TRBD1. Germline assignment: CDR1 MNHEY and CDR2 SMNVEV (reference sequence). After removal of 3 bases from V and 1 base from J, the junction contained 0 bases not matched to a gene. The CDR3 sequence is 14 residues long.

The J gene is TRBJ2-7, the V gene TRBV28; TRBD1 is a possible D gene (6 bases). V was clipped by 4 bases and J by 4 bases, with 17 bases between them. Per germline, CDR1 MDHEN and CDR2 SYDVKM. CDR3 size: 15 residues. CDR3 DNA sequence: TGTGCCAGCAGTTCACACGCGACAGGAATATACGAGCAGTACTTC. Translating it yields CASSSHATGIYEQYF.

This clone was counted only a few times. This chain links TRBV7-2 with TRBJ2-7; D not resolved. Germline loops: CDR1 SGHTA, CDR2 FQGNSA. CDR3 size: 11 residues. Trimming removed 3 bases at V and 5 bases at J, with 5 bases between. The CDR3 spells CASSLGNEQYF. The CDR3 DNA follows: TGTGCCAGCAGCTTGGGGAACGAGCAGTACTTC. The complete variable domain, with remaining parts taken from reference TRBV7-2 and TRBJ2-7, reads GAGVSQSPSNKVTEKGKDVELRCDPISGHTALYWYRQSLGQGLEFLIYFQGNSAPDKSGLPSDRFSAERTGGSVSTLTIQRTQQEDSAVYLCASSLGNEQYFGPGTRLTVT.

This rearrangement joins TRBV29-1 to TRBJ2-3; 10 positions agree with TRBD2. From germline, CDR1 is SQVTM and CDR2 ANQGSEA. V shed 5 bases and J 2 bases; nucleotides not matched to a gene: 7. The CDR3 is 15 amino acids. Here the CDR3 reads CSVLVSGGYTDTQYF. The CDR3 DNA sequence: TGCAGCGTTTTAGTTAGCGGGGGGTACACAGATACGCAGTATTTT.

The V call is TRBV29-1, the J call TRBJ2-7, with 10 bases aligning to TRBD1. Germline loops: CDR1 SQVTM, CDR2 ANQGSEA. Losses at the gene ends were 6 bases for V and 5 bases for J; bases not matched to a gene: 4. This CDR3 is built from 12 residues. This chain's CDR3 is CSVETGGDEQYF. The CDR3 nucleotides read TGCAGCGTAGAGACAGGGGGCGACGAGCAGTACTTC.

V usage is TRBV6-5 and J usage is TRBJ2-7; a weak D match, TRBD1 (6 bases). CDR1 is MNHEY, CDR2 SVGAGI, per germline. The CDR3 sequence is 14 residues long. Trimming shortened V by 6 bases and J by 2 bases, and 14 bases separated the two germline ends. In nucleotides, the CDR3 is TGTGCCAGCAGACAAACCTGGACAGCCTACGAGCAGTACTTC. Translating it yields CASRQTWTAYEQYF.

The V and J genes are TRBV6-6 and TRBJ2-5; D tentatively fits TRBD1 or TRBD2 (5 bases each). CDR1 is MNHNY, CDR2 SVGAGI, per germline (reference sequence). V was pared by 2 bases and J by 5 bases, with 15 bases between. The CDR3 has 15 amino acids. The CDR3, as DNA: TGTGCCAGCAGTTACAGGGTGGGGGTCCAGGAGACCCAGTACTTC. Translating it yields CASSYRVGVQETQYF.

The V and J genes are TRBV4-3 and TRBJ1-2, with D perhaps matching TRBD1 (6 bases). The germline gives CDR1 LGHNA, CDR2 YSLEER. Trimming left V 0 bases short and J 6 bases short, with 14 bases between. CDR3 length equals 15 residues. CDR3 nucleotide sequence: TGCGCCAGCAGCCAAGATCATCGGGGGGCGGATGGCTACACCTTC. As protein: CASSQDHRGADGYTF.

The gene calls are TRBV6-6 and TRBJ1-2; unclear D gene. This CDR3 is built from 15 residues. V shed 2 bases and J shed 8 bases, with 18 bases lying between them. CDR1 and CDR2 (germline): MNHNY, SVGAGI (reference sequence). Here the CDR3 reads CASSYGGPGEEGYTF. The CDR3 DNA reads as TGTGCCAGCAGTTACGGCGGCCCCGGGGAGGAGGGCTACACCTTC.